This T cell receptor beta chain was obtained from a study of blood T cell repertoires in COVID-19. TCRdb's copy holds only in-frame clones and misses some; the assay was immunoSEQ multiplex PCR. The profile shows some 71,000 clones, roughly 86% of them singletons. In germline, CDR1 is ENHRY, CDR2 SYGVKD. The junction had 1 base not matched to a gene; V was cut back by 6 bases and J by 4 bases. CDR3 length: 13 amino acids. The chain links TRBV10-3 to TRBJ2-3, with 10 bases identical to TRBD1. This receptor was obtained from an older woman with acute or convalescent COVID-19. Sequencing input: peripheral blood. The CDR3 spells CAISGQGADTQYF. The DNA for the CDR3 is TGTGCCATCAGCGGACAGGGGGCAGATACGCAGTATTTT.